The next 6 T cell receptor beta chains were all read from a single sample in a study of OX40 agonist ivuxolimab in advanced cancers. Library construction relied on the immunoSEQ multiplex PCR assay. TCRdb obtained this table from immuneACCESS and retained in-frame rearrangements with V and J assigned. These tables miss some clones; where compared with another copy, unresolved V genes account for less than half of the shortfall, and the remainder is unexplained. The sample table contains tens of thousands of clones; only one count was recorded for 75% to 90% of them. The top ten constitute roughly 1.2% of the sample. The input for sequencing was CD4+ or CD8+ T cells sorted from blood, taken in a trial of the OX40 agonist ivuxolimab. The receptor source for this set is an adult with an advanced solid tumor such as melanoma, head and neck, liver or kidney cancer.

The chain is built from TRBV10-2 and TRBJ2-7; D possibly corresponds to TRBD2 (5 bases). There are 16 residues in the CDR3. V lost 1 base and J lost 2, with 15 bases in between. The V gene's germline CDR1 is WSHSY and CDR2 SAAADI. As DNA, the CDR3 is TGCGCCAGCAGTGAGTTCCCCGGGATCCAGGCCTACGAGCAGTACTTC. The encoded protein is CASSEFPGIQAYEQYF.

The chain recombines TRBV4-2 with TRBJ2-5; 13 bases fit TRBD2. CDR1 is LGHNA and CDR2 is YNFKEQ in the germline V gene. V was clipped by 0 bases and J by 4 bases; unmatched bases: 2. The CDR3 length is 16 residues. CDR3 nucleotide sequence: TGTGCCAGCAGCCAAGATGGGACTAGCGGGGTAGAGACCCAGTACTTC. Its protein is CASSQDGTSGVETQYF.

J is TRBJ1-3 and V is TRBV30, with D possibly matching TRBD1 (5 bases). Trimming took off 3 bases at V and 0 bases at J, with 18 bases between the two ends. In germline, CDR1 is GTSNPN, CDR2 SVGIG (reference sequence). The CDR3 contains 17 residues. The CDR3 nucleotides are TGTGCCTGGAGGGTACCGGGACCCATTAACTCTGGAAACACCATATATTTT. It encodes CAWRVPGPINSGNTIYF.

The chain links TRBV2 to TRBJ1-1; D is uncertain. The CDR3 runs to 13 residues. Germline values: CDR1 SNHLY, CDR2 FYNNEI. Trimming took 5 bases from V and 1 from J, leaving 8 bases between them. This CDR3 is CASSRNTNTEAFF. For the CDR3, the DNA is TGTGCCAGCAGTCGGAACACGAACACTGAAGCTTTCTTT.

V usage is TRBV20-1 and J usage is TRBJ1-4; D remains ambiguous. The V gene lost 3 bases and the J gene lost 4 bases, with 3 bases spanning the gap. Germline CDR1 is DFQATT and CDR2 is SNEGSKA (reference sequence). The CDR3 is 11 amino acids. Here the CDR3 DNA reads TGCAGTGCTAGTCTTAATGAAAAACTGTTTTTT. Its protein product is CSASLNEKLFF.

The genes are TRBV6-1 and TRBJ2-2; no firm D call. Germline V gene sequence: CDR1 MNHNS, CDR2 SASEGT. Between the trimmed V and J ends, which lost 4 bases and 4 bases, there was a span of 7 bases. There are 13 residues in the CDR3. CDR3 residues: CASSAVPTGELFF. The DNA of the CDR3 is TGTGCCAGCAGTGCGGTCCCCACCGGGGAGCTGTTTTTT.